The following is a T cell receptor beta chain sequence with its context. Per the authors' pipeline: Amplification from reference gene primers served as the basis for estimated nucleated cell counts. Produced via immunoSEQ multiplex PCR; TCRdb's table is partial and in-frame only. For V, J and clone size, that table is used; D and trimming come from the DNA. This table holds a few hundred thousand clones, around 83% found once. The source of the sample is a study of blood T cell repertoires in COVID-19. About the research overall: Sample material is recorded as cDNA or gDNA derived from T cells, B-cell-depleted T cells, or PBMCs.

Germline trimming cut 5 bases from V and 0 bases from J; bases unmatched to any gene: 4. The germline CDR1 and CDR2 sequences are SGHNT and YYREEE (reference sequence). The CDR3 loop spans 16 amino acids. Sequenced: peripheral blood. J is TRBJ1-4 and V is TRBV5-4; 10 positions agree with TRBD1. This TCR derives from a woman between 35 and 50 years old who had recovered from COVID-19. Here the CDR3 reads CASSSGTGATNEKLFF. The CDR3 DNA reads as TGTGCCAGCAGTTCCGGGACAGGGGCAACTAATGAAAAACTGTTTTTT.